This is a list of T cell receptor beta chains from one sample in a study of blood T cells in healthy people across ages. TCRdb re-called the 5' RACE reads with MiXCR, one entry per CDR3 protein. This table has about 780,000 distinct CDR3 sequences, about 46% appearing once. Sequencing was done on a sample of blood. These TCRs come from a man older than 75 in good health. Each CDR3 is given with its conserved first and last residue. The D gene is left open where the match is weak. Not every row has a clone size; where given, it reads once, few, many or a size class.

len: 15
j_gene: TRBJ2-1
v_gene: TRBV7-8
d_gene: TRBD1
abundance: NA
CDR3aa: CASTPDRVSRNEQFF
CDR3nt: TGTGCCAGCACCCCGGACAGGGTGTCTCGTAATGAGCAGTTCTTC

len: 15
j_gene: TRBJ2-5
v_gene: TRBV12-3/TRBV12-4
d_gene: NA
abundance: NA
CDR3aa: CASSLELPRQKTQYF
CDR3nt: TGTGCCAGCAGTTTGGAACTACCCCGTCAGAAGACCCAGTACTTC

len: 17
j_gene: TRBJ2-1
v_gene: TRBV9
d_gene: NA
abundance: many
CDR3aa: CASSVAFQSSSYNEQFF
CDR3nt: TGTGCCAGCAGCGTAGCCTTTCAGAGTAGCTCCTACAATGAGCAGTTCTTC

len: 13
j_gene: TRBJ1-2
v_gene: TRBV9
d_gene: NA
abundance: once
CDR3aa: CASSEYRERSYTF
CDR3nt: TGTGCCAGCAGCGAATACAGGGAGAGGAGCTACACCTTC

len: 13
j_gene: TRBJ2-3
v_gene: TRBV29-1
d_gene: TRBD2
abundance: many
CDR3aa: CSVLGTREDTQYF
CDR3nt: TGCAGCGTTCTCGGGACTAGAGAAGATACGCAGTATTTT

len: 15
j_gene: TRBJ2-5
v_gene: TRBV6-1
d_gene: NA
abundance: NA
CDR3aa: CASSESWGLGETQYF
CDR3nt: TGTGCCAGCAGTGAATCCTGGGGCCTAGGGGAGACCCAGTACTTC

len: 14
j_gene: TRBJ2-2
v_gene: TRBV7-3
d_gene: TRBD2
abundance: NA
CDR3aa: CASGTSGETGELFF
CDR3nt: TGTGCCAGCGGGACTAGCGGGGAGACCGGGGAGCTGTTTTTT

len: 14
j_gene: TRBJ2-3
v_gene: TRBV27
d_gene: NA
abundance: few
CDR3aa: CASTSGTSTDTQYF
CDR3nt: TGTGCCAGCACAAGCGGGACAAGCACAGATACGCAGTATTTT

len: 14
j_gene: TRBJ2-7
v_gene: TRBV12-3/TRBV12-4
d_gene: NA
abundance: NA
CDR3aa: CASSKGQLDYEQYF
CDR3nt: TGTGCCAGCAGCAAAGGACAGCTAGACTACGAGCAGTACTTC

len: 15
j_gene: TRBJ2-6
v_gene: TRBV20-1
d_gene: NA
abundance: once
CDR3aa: CSARVGGSGASVLTF
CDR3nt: TGCAGTGCTAGAGTGGGGGGCTCTGGGGCCAGCGTCCTGACTTTC

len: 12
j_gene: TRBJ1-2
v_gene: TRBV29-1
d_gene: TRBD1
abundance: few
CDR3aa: CSGDRGLKGYTF
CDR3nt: TGCAGTGGGGACAGGGGGCTGAAGGGCTACACCTTC

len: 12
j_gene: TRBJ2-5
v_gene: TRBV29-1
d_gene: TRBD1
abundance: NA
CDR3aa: CSVGSPTGFGYF
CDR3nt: TGCAGCGTTGGCTCCCCGACAGGGTTCGGGTACTTC

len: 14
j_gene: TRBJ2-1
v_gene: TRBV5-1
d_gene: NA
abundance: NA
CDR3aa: CASSLEGFYNEQFF
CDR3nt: TGCGCCAGCAGCTTGGAGGGTTTCTACAATGAGCAGTTCTTC

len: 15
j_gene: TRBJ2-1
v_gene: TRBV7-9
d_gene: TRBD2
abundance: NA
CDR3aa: CASSYSGRAGDEQFF
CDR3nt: TGTGCCAGCAGCTATAGCGGGAGGGCCGGCGATGAGCAGTTCTTC

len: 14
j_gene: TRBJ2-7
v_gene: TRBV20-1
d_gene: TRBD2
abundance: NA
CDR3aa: CSADITSGVNEQYF
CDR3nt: TGCAGTGCTGACATAACTAGCGGGGTAAATGAGCAGTACTTC

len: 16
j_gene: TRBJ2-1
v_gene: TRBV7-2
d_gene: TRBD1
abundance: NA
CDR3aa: CASSLGGTGLQDEQFF
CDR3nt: TGTGCCAGCAGCTTAGGCGGGACAGGGCTTCAAGATGAGCAGTTCTTC

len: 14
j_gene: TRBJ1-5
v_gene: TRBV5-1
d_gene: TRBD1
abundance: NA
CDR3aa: CASSLGQGAQPQHF
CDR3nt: TGCGCCAGCAGCTTGGGACAGGGAGCCCAGCCCCAGCATTTT

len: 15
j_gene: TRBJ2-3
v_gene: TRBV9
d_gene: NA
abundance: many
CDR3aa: CASSPSGVTTDTQYF
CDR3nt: TGTGCCAGCAGTCCCAGCGGAGTTACAACAGATACGCAGTATTTT

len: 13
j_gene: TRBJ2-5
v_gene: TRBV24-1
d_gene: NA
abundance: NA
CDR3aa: CATGRRGVETQYF
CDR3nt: TGTGCCACCGGTCGCAGGGGTGTCGAGACCCAGTACTTC

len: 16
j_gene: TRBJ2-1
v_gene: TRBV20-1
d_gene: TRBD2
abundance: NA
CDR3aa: CSARDQLAGPRNEQFF
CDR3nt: TGCAGTGCTAGGGACCAACTAGCGGGGCCTCGAAATGAGCAGTTCTTC

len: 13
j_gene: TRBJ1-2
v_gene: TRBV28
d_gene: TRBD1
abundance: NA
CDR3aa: CASRMTGGHGYTF
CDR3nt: TGTGCCAGCAGGATGACAGGGGGACATGGCTACACCTTC

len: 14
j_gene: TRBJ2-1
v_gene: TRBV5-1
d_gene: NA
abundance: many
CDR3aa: CASSLEAGNNEQFF
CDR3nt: TGCGCCAGCAGCTTGGAGGCAGGGAACAATGAGCAGTTCTTC

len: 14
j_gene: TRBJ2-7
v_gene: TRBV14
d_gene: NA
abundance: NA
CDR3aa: CASSQEMGPYEQYF
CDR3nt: TGTGCCAGCAGCCAAGAAATGGGGCCCTACGAGCAGTACTTC

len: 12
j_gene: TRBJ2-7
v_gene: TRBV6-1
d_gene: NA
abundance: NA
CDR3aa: CASKADTYEQYF
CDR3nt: TGTGCCAGCAAGGCGGATACCTACGAGCAGTACTTC

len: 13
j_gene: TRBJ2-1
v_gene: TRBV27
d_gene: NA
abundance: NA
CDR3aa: CASSFQILGEQFF
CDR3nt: TGTGCCAGCAGTTTCCAGATACTTGGTGAGCAGTTCTTC

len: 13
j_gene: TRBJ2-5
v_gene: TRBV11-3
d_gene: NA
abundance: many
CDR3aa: CASGIQGAETQYF
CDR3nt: TGTGCCAGCGGTATACAGGGTGCAGAGACCCAGTACTTC

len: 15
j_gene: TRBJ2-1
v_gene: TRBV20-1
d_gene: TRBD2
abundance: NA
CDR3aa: CSARESGDSYNEQFF
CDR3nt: TGCAGTGCTAGAGAGAGCGGGGACTCCTACAATGAGCAGTTCTTC

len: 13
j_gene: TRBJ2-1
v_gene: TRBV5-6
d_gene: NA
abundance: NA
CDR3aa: CASSYYWGSEQFF
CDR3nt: TGTGCCAGCAGCTATTACTGGGGGAGTGAGCAGTTCTTC

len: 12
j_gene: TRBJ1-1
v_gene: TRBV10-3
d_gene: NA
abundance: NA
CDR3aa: CAISMRNTEAFF
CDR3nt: TGTGCCATCAGCATGCGGAACACTGAAGCTTTCTTT

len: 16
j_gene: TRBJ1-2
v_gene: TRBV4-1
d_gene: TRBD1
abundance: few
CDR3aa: CASSISQGTANYGYTF
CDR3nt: TGCGCCAGCAGCATCTCTCAGGGGACAGCTAACTATGGCTACACCTTC

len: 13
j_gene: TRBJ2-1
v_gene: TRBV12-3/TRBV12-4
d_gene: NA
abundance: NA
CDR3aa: CASSSARVAEQFF
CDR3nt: TGTGCCAGCAGTTCCGCTAGGGTTGCCGAGCAGTTCTTC

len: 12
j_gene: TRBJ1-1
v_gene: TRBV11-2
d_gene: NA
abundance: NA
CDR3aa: CASSFVNTEAFF
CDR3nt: TGTGCCAGCAGCTTTGTGAACACTGAAGCTTTCTTT

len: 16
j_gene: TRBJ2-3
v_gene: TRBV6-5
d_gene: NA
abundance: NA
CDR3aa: CASSYSFGSPRDTQYF
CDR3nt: TGTGCCAGCAGTTACTCGTTCGGGTCCCCGAGAGATACGCAGTATTTT

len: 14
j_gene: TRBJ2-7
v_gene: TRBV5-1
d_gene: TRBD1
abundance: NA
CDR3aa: CASSDPGQTYEQYF
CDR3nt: TGCGCCAGCAGCGATCCGGGACAGACCTACGAGCAGTACTTC

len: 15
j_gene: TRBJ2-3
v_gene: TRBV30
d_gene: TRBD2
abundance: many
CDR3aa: CAWTSASGSTDTQYF
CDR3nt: TGTGCCTGGACATCTGCTAGCGGGAGTACAGATACGCAGTATTTT

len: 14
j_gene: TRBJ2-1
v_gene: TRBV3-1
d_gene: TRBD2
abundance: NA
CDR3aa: CTSSQGLAGNEQFF
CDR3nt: TGTACCAGCAGTCAAGGACTAGCGGGTAATGAGCAGTTCTTC

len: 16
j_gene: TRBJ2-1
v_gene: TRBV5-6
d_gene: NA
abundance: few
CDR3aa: CASSPGLRSSYNEQFF
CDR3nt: TGTGCCAGCAGCCCGGGACTGAGAAGCTCCTACAATGAGCAGTTCTTC

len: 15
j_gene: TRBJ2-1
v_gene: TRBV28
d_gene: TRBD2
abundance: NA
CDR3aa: CASSPIAGRRNEQFF
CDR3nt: TGTGCCAGCAGCCCAATAGCGGGACGACGGAATGAGCAGTTCTTC

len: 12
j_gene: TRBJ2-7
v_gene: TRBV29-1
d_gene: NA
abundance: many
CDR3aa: CSVVQESYEQYF
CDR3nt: TGCAGCGTTGTACAGGAGAGCTACGAGCAGTACTTC

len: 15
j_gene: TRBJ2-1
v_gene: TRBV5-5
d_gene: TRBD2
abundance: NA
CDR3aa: CASSFPLAGRNEQFF
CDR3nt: TGTGCCAGCAGCTTTCCCCTAGCGGGGAGGAATGAGCAGTTCTTC

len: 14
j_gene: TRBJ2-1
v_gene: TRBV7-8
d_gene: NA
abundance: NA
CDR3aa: CASSSSRAYNEQFF
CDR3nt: TGTGCCAGCAGCTCTAGCAGAGCCTACAATGAGCAGTTCTTC

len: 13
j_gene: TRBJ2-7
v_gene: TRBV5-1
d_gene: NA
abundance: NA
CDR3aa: CASSLTDGDEQYF
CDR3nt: TGCGCCAGCAGTTTAACAGACGGGGACGAGCAGTACTTC

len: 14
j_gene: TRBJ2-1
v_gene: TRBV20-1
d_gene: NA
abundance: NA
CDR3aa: CSARDRPSVSEQFF
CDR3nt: TGCAGTGCTAGAGATCGCCCGTCGGTTAGTGAGCAGTTCTTC

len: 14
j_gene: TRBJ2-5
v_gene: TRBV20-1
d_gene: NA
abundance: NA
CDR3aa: CSARVEQGRETQYF
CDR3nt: TGCAGTGCTAGAGTGGAACAGGGGAGGGAGACCCAGTACTTC

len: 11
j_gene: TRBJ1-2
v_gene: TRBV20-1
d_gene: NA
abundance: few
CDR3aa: CSATGRGGYTF
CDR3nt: TGCAGTGCTACGGGGCGCGGGGGCTACACCTTC

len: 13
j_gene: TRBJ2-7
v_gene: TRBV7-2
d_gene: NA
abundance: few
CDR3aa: CASSLERRSRQYF
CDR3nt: TGTGCCAGCAGCTTAGAGCGGCGGTCGCGGCAGTACTTC

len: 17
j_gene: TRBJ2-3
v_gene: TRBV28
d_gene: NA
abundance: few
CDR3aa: CASSLIGGGTGTDTQYF
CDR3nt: TGTGCCAGCAGCCTTATCGGGGGCGGGACGGGCACAGATACGCAGTATTTT

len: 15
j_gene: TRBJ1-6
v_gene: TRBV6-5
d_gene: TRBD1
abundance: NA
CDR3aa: CASKISQGDNSPLHF
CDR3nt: TGTGCCAGCAAAATCTCACAGGGGGATAATTCACCCCTCCACTTT

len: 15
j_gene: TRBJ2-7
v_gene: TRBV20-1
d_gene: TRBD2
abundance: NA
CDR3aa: CSDRGSGTPYNEQYF
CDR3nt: TGCAGTGATAGGGGTAGCGGGACTCCCTACAATGAGCAGTACTTC

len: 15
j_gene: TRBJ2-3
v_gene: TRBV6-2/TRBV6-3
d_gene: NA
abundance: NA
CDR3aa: CASSYSPTALDTQYF
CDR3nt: TGTGCCAGCAGTTACAGTCCAACGGCTCTTGATACGCAGTATTTT

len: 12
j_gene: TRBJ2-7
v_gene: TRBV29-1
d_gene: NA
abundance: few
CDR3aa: CSVTDVIYEQYF
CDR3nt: TGCAGCGTTACCGACGTTATCTACGAGCAGTACTTC

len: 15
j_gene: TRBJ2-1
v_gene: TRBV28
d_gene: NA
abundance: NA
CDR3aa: CASLPGLTWPRVQFF
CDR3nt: TGTGCCAGTCTACCGGGACTCACATGGCCCCGGGTGCAGTTCTTC

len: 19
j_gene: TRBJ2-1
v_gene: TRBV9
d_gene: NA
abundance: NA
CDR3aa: CASSAAPQDLVWRRHEQFF
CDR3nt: TGTGCCAGCAGCGCCGCACCCCAGGACTTGGTCTGGAGGCGCCATGAGCAGTTCTTC

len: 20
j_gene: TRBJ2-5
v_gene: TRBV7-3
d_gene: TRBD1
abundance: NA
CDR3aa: CASSLLGQGTWVYRQETQYF
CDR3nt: TGTGCTAGCAGCTTATTGGGACAGGGGACCTGGGTTTACAGACAAGAGACCCAGTACTTC

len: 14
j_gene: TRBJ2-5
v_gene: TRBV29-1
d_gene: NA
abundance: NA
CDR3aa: CSVEVGANQETQYF
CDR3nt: TGCAGCGTTGAAGTTGGGGCCAACCAAGAGACCCAGTACTTC

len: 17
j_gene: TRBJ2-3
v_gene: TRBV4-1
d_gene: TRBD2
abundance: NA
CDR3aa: CASSFPGLAGGTDTQYF
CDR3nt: TGCGCCAGCAGCTTTCCGGGACTAGCGGGGGGCACAGATACGCAGTATTTT

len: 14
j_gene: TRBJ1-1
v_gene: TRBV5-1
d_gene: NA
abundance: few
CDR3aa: CASSMEGGWTEAFF
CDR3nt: TGCGCCAGCAGCATGGAAGGGGGTTGGACTGAAGCTTTCTTT

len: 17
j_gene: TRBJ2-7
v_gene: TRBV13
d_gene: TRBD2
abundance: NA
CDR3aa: CASSLSQPTSETYEQYF
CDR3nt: TGTGCCAGCAGCTTAAGCCAGCCTACTAGCGAAACCTACGAGCAGTACTTC

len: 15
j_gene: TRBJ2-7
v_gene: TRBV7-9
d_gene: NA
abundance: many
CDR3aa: CASSTLGGGSYEQYF
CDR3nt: TGTGCCAGCAGCACCCTCGGGGGAGGATCCTACGAGCAGTACTTC

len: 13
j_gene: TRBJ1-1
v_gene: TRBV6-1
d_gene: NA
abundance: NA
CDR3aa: CASIQQMNTEAFF
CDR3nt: TGTGCCAGCATACAGCAGATGAACACTGAAGCTTTCTTT